One and the same sample provided the 23 T cell receptor beta chains below, sequenced in a study of cytomegalovirus exposure and HLA in healthy donors. The PCR used 60 Vbeta and 13 Jbeta primers. Clones were sequenced by immunoSEQ multiplex PCR, and TCRdb holds only the in-frame ones, with some missing. This table has about 160,000 clones, 75% to 80% appearing once. The sequencing input was PBMCs. The receptors were gathered from a woman in her thirties or forties in good health and CMV-seronegative.

The chain couples TRBV2 to TRBJ2-1; possibly TRBD2 for D (6 bases). V was shortened by 7 bases and J by 9 bases, with 22 bases between the two germline ends. The CDR3 covers 15 residues. CDR1 is SNHLY and CDR2 is FYNNEI in the germline V gene. DNA of the CDR3: TGTGCCAGCAATCCGACGGGCGGGGTGTCGGGTGAGCAGTTCTTC. It codes for CASNPTGGVSGEQFF.

The chain uses TRBV5-4 and TRBJ2-7, with 10 bases fitting TRBD1. CDR3 length: 14 amino acids. Germline trimming cut 3 bases from V and 5 bases from J; bases unmatched to any gene: 5. Germline V lookup: CDR1 SGHNT, CDR2 YYREEE (reference sequence). The CDR3 spells CASSSGTGDHEQYF. The CDR3 DNA is TGTGCCAGCAGCTCCGGGACAGGGGACCACGAGCAGTACTTC.

This chain links TRBV11-2 with TRBJ2-3; perhaps TRBD2 as D (5 bases). The CDR3 contains 17 residues. Trimming shortened V by 2 bases and J by 1 base, and 16 bases separated the two germline ends. Germline CDR1 is SGHAT and CDR2 is FQNNGV. CDR3 sequence reads: CASSLPGWRRGTDTQYF. In DNA, the CDR3 is TGTGCCAGCAGCTTACCTGGCTGGCGGCGGGGCACAGATACGCAGTATTTT.

The genes are TRBV5-5 and TRBJ1-1; 7 nucleotides align to TRBD1. This CDR3 has 17 residues. Germline V gene lookup returns CDR1 SGHKS and CDR2 YYEKEE (reference sequence). Unmatched junction bases numbered 14, after V lost 1 base and J lost 5 bases. The CDR3 reads CASSLYPLTGVETEAFF. The CDR3 DNA follows: TGTGCCAGCAGCTTGTACCCACTCACAGGGGTGGAGACTGAAGCTTTCTTT.

This clone was seen once. DNA for the CDR3: TGTGCCACCAAAACCGGGCAGGGTACCGGGGAGCTGTTTTTT. Protein product: CATKTGQGTGELFF. V gene TRBV15 combines with J gene TRBJ2-2, with a tentative D call TRBD1 (5 bases). V was trimmed by 7 bases and J by 5 bases, leaving 14 bases between them. This CDR3 contains 14 residues. CDR1 is LNHNV, CDR2 YYDKDF, per germline (reference sequence).

The chain joins TRBV5-1 to TRBJ1-4, with 10 bases fitting TRBD1. Germline CDR1 SGHRS, CDR2 YFSETQ. Trimming removed 4 bases from V and 7 bases from J; junction bases left unmatched: 4. CDR3 length: 14 residues. The CDR3 DNA follows: TGCGCCAGCAGCCGACAGGGGGCTGGTGAAAAACTGTTTTTT. This encodes CASSRQGAGEKLFF.

The chain recombines TRBV7-6 with TRBJ1-1; a weak D match, TRBD1 (6 bases). Deletions cut 0 bases from V and 3 bases from J, with 14 bases between. There are 16 residues in the CDR3. Germline values: CDR1 SGHVS, CDR2 FNYEAQ. CDR3 in DNA: TGTGCCAGCAGCTTAGCGGTCGGGGGGCAGGACACTGAAGCTTTCTTT. It yields the protein CASSLAVGGQDTEAFF.

V is TRBV19 and J is TRBJ2-5, with a possible D match to TRBD1 (6 bases). V dropped 9 bases and J dropped 0 bases, with 8 bases sitting between them. Germline V lookup: CDR1 LNHDA, CDR2 SQIVND (reference sequence). The CDR3 totals 12 residues. The chain's CDR3 is CASGQYQETQYF. CDR3 nucleotide sequence: TGTGCCAGCGGACAGTACCAAGAGACCCAGTACTTC.

The chain joins TRBV15 to TRBJ1-2, with TRBD1 matching over 8 bases. CDR1 is LNHNV, CDR2 YYDKDF, per germline (reference sequence). Unmatched junction bases numbered 15, after V lost 5 bases and J lost 4 bases. The CDR3 runs 17 residues. CDR3 nucleotide sequence: TGTGCCACCAGCCGCACCGATAGGACAGGGTCCCCCTATGGCTACACCTTC. The encoded protein is CATSRTDRTGSPYGYTF.

The chain employs TRBV5-4 and TRBJ1-2, with D possibly being TRBD1 (5 bases). Germline CDR1 SGHNT, CDR2 YYREEE (reference sequence). This CDR3 has 15 amino acids. Trimming pared 4 bases from V and 2 bases from J, leaving 15 bases between. CDR3 in DNA: TGTGCCAGCAGCCCGGGGGGGACCGAAAACTATGGCTACACCTTC. Translating it yields CASSPGGTENYGYTF.

The rearrangement links TRBV9 to TRBJ1-3; D is possibly TRBD1 (5 bases). V gave up 0 bases and J gave up 2 bases, with 12 bases separating them. The CDR3 is made up of 16 amino acids. Germline V gene lookup returns CDR1 SGDLS and CDR2 YYNGEE. CDR3 coding DNA: TGTGCCAGCAGCGTAGGAGGCAGGGCGACTGGAAACACCATATATTTT. It is translated as CASSVGGRATGNTIYF. Full variable domain (rest looked up from reference TRBV9 and TRBJ1-3): DSGVTQTPKHLITATGQRVTLRCSPRSGDLSVYWYQQSLDQGLQFLIQYYNGEERAKGNILERFSAQQFPDLHSELNLSSLELGDSALYFCASSVGGRATGNTIYFGEGSWLTVV.

The V and J genes are TRBV5-1 and TRBJ1-1; the match to TRBD1 covers 10 bases. J was trimmed by 2 bases and V by 2 bases; bases with no gene match: 9. From germline, CDR1 is SGHRS and CDR2 YFSETQ. The CDR3 length is 17 residues. CDR3 in DNA: TGCGCCAGCAGCTTCCTGGGACAGGGGTTTAAAAACACTGAAGCTTTCTTT. Protein sequence: CASSFLGQGFKNTEAFF.

Concerning this clone itself: At one of its ends the junction is not consistent with the germline gene, which may arise from a read error. The sample contains more than one DNA sequence encoding this CDR3. The CDR3 bases are TGTGCCAGCAGTCTGGGGACAGTACGTGAAGCCTTCTTT. Translated: CASSLGTVREAFF. This chain connects TRBV28 to TRBJ1-1; the match to TRBD1 covers 7 bases. The CDR3 is 13 residues long. In germline, CDR1 is MDHEN, CDR2 SYDVKM.

This chain connects TRBV28 to TRBJ1-4; D might be TRBD1 (5 bases). V lost 0 bases and J lost 3, with 20 bases in between. The germline V gene has CDR1 MDHEN and CDR2 SYDVKM. CDR3 size: 19 residues. The chain's CDR3 is CASSLWGGKTGPANEKLFF. DNA of the CDR3: TGTGCCAGCAGTTTATGGGGCGGAAAAACAGGTCCAGCTAATGAAAAACTGTTTTTT.

The chain joins TRBV23-1 to TRBJ1-2; D uncertain. TRBV23-1 has ORF status, its function being uncertain. V was trimmed by 0 bases and J by 3 bases, leaving 8 bases between them. The CDR3 has 14 amino acids. The CDR3 protein is CASSQSLGYYGYTF. CDR3 nucleotide sequence: TGCGCCAGCAGTCAATCACTGGGCTACTATGGCTACACCTTC.

The chain uses TRBV18 and TRBJ1-1; TRBD1 matches at 11 bases. Per the germline V gene, CDR1 is KGHSH and CDR2 is LQKENI. V lost 2 bases, J lost 0 bases, and 11 bases stayed unmatched. CDR3 length equals 19 residues. The CDR3 DNA reads TGTGCCAGCTCACCAACCGGGACAGGGGGTTTATCAGTGAACACTGAAGCTTTCTTT. It specifies CASSPTGTGGLSVNTEAFF.

The CDR3 region is CASRTLAGGSTDTQYF. The DNA for the CDR3 is TGTGCCAGCAGGACCCTAGCGGGGGGAAGCACAGATACGCAGTATTTT. V gene TRBV28 combines with J gene TRBJ2-3; 11 positions agree with TRBD2. Losses at the gene ends were 6 bases for V and 0 bases for J; bases not matched to a gene: 5. There are 16 residues in the CDR3. In germline, CDR1 is MDHEN, CDR2 SYDVKM.

The chain couples TRBV5-4 to TRBJ1-1; D remains unclear. This CDR3 spans 14 amino acids. V lost 0 bases to trimming and J lost 8 bases, with 14 bases between them. The V gene's germline CDR1 is SGHNT and CDR2 YYREEE (reference sequence). The CDR3 sequence: CASSLGAGRDEAFF. CDR3 in DNA: TGTGCCAGCAGCTTGGGAGCTGGGCGAGACGAAGCTTTCTTT. The whole variable domain, remainder taken from reference TRBV5-4 and TRBJ1-1, is ETGVTQSPTHLIKTRGQQVTLRCSSQSGHNTVSWYQQALGQGPQFIFQYYREEENGRGNFPPRFSGLQFPNYSSELNVNALELDDSALYLCASSLGAGRDEAFFGQGTRLTVV.

This clone was detected once. This chain links TRBV6-4 with TRBJ2-2, with D possibly TRBD2 on 6 matching bases. This CDR3 is 15 amino acids long. CDR1 and CDR2 from the germline V gene are MRHNA and SNTAGT. Trimming stripped 6 bases from V and 1 base from J, with 12 bases between. The CDR3 DNA is TGTGCCAGCAGCCCGGGACTGTTGAACACCGGGGAGCTGTTTTTT. Translated, it gives CASSPGLLNTGELFF.

The chain is built from TRBV5-1 and TRBJ2-6; TRBD1 matches 8 bases. The CDR3 loop spans 23 amino acids. V lost 5 bases to trimming and J lost 0 bases; unmatched junction nucleotides: 25. Germline CDR1 and CDR2: SGHRS and YFSETQ. In DNA, the CDR3 is TGCGCCAGCAGTTTAACGCCGTGGGCGCCTCTCCGGGACAGGAGCTCTGGGGCCAACGTCCTGACTTTC. It specifies CASSLTPWAPLRDRSSGANVLTF.

This clone appeared a single time. The chain is built from TRBV28 and TRBJ2-3; tentatively, D is TRBD2 (6 bases). This CDR3 comprises 16 residues. The V end was cut by 8 bases, the J end by 1 base, with 19 bases between. Germline-derived CDR1 and CDR2 are MDHEN and SYDVKM. The DNA for the CDR3 is TGTGCCAGCGGAACTCAGCGGGTTGGAGGCACAGATACGCAGTATTTT. Encoded protein: CASGTQRVGGTDTQYF. Variable domain in full (rest from reference TRBV28 and TRBJ2-3): DVKVTQSSRYLVKRTGEKVFLECVQDMDHENMFWYRQDPGLGLRLIYFSYDVKMKEKGDIPEGYSVSREKKERFSLILESASTNQTSMYLCASGTQRVGGTDTQYFGPGTRLTVL.

The chain joins TRBV7-8 to TRBJ1-1; possibly TRBD1 for D (5 bases). Germline CDR1 and CDR2: SGHVS and FQNEAQ. The CDR3 contains 14 residues. Trimming took off 1 base at V and 5 bases at J, with 11 bases between the two ends. The CDR3 protein is CASSLGSGGTEAFF. The CDR3 DNA follows: TGTGCCAGCAGCTTAGGATCCGGGGGAACTGAAGCTTTCTTT.

This clone showed up just a few times. The chain joins TRBV2 to TRBJ1-5; 7 positions agree with TRBD1. The V gene's germline CDR1 is SNHLY and CDR2 FYNNEI. J was trimmed by 5 bases and V by 7 bases; bases with no gene match: 8. The CDR3 runs to 14 residues. CDR3 residues: CASTDREGHQPQHF. The CDR3 bases are TGTGCCAGCACCGACAGGGAAGGGCATCAGCCCCAGCATTTT.